The clone carrying this T cell receptor (beta chain) was found many times. As yet, its antigen is unknown. Making use of molecular barcodes, quantitative 5'-RACE generated TCR beta libraries. One entry per CDR3 protein results from TCRdb running MiXCR on the 5' RACE reads. The table includes 250,000 to 350,000 distinct CDR3 sequences, 7.5% to 9% detected once. Germline V lookup: CDR1 MGHDK, CDR2 SYGVNS. J gave up 5 bases and V 8 bases, and 4 bases lay outside the gene matches. The length of the CDR3 is 13 residues. The sample originates from a study of CD8 T cells in ankylosing spondylitis. Broader study findings: Significantly higher representation of disease-linked clones was reported for matched ankylosing spondylitis synovial fluid. What appeared characteristic of ankylosing spondylitis blood was a TCR beta motif of fewer than ten highly homologous variants.

The gene calls are TRBV25-1 and TRBJ2-1; 9 bases are a match to TRBD2. This clonotype was sampled from a male donor with ankylosing spondylitis. What was sequenced was blood, either unsorted or a sorted T cell fraction (not recorded which). CDR3 sequence reads: CASALAGNNEQFF. The DNA of the CDR3 is TGTGCCAGCGCCCTAGCGGGGAACAATGAGCAGTTCTTC.